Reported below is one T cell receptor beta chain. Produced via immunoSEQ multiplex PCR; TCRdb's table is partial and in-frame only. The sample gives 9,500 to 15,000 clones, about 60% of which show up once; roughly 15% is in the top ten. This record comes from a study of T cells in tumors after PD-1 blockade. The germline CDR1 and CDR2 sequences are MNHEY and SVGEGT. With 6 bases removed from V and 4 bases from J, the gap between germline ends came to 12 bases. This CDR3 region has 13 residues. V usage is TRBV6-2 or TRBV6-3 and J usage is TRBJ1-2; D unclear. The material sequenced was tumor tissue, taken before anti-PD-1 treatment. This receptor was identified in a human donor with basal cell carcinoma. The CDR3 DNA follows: TGTGCCAGCAGCAGCCGGGGTTTCTATGGCTACACCTTC. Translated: CASSSRGFYGYTF.